These T cell receptor beta chains were read from a single sample in a study of T-cell reconstitution after alpha-beta-depleted transplantation in children. MiXCR, applied by TCRdb to the PCR reads, yields one record per CDR3 protein. The sample shows more than 200,000 distinct CDR3 sequences, 24% of them seen only once. The sequencing used PBMCs, mostly from graft donor cells, collected 360 days after TCRalphabeta/CD19-depleted stem cell transplant. These TCRs come from a female patient under 10 years old who had a stem cell transplant for congenital amegakaryocytic thrombocytopenia, so the T cells may come from the graft donor. CDR3s leave out the opening cysteine and the closing phenylalanine or tryptophan. The order of the fields is J gene, V gene, CDR3 protein.

>TRBJ2-3|TRBV25-1
ASLGFGPSSTDTQY
>TRBJ2-4|TRBV4-2
ASSLLRDSGAKNIQY
>TRBJ2-1|TRBV3-1
ASSSRNSYNEQF
>TRBJ2-7|TRBV4-2
ASSQDLAGTEQY
>TRBJ1-5|TRBV3-1
ASSQGRVRQPQH
>TRBJ2-7|TRBV4-1
ASSQVRDYEQY
>TRBJ1-2|TRBV20-1
SARLGTGPYGYT
>TRBJ2-5|TRBV20-1
SARDPVDFKTQY
>TRBJ2-7|TRBV28
ASRPTRWGSYEQY
>TRBJ2-1|TRBV24-1
ATMGRDYNEQF